The T cell receptor beta chain described here comes from a study of shared clonotypes between healthy human individuals. As to this clone: Its antigen is currently unknown.

TCRdb keeps only in-frame clones here, not all; method: immunoSEQ multiplex PCR. The sample holds about 1 million clones, about 75% seen once. Findings and caveats of the study: Of the naive CD4 clonotypes, around 4.8% were shared across a few donors. Larger estimated richness was generally seen in naive subsets than in memory subsets.

CDR1 SEHNR and CDR2 FQNEAQ come from the germline V gene (reference sequence). The length of the CDR3 is 13 residues. With 3 bases removed from V and 6 bases from J, the gap between germline ends came to 11 bases. This chain uses TRBV7-9 with TRBJ1-1, with D uncertain. The sequence derives from a man in his late teens or twenties in good health. The source material was memory CD4+ T cells sorted from blood. Described subset: CD45RA-negative fraction. As DNA, the CDR3 is TGTGCCAGCAGCTTTTCAGCACGCGCTGAAGCTTTCTTT. Amino acids: CASSFSARAEAFF.